This entry concerns a single TCR beta chain. These data come from a study of T cell changes during pregnancy in multiple sclerosis. The protocol was immunoSEQ multiplex PCR, while the TCRdb copy is restricted to in-frame clones and leaves out a portion. The sample lists about 77,000 clones, 75% to 90% occurring once. CDR1 is SNHLY, CDR2 FYNNEI, per germline. This CDR3 region has 14 residues. The V and J ends lost 6 bases and 1 base respectively, with 12 bases between them. The clonotype originates from a female donor with multiple sclerosis, enrolled in a pregnancy study. Sequencing used peripheral blood, obtained before pregnancy. V is TRBV2 and J is TRBJ2-5, with a weak D call TRBD2 (6 bases). CDR3 nucleotides: TGTGCCAGCAGAGGGCGGGGAATCCAAGAGACCCAGTACTTC. This codes for CASRGRGIQETQYF.